This is a list of T cell receptor beta chains from one sample in a study of blood T cell repertoires in COVID-19. Sequencing used immunoSEQ multiplex PCR; TCRdb keeps in-frame clones, though not all of them. The top ten hold roughly 10% of the sample, which has around 360,000 clones, approximately 89% seen once. What was sequenced was peripheral blood. These receptors were collected from a woman in her 30s with COVID-19, enrolled during active disease. The CDR3 runs from the conserved cysteine through the conserved F or W. The D gene is left open where the match is weak. Some rows mark clone size as missing; the rest say once, few, many or name a class of expanded clone.

V	size	D	length	J	CDR3	DNA
TRBV21-1	many	-	15	TRBJ2-7	CASSPSRRATYEQYF	TGTGCCAGCAGCCCTTCCAGGCGGGCTACCTACGAGCAGTACTTC
TRBV7-2	once	TRBD2	19	TRBJ2-1	CASSPAIFGAGALGNEQFF	TGTGCCAGCAGCCCGGCCATCTTTGGAGCGGGAGCCCTCGGCAATGAGCAGTTCTTC
TRBV28	-	TRBD2	15	TRBJ2-5	CASSLSLAGQETQYF	TGCGCCAGCAGTTTAAGCCTAGCGGGGCAAGAGACCCAGTACTTC
TRBV7-6	-	TRBD2	16	TRBJ2-2	CASSFSSGRAVGELFF	TGTGCCAGCAGCTTCTCTAGCGGGAGGGCGGTCGGGGAGCTGTTTTTT
TRBV5-1	-	TRBD1	14	TRBJ2-7	CASSLFGTDYEQYF	TGCGCCAGCAGCTTGTTCGGGACAGACTACGAGCAGTACTTC
TRBV12-3/TRBV12-4	-	-	13	TRBJ2-1	CASSFGLLNEQFF	TGTGCCAGCAGTTTCGGTCTCCTCAATGAGCAGTTCTTC
TRBV24-1	-	-	13	TRBJ2-7	CATSGRGRNEQYF	TGTGCCACCAGTGGGAGGGGGCGGAACGAGCAGTACTTC
TRBV5-1	-	TRBD2	19	TRBJ2-1	CASSPTGTSGSSSYNEQFF	TGCGCCAGCAGTCCTACCGGGACTAGCGGTTCAAGCTCCTACAATGAGCAGTTCTTC
TRBV14	-	TRBD2	16	TRBJ2-7	CASSQGGLAHSYEQYF	TGTGCCAGCAGCCAAGGGGGACTAGCGCACTCCTACGAGCAGTACTTC
TRBV5-5	-	-	15	TRBJ2-7	CASSSSGTISYEQYF	TGTGCCAGCAGCTCCTCCGGGACAATCTCCTACGAGCAGTACTTC
TRBV11-3	-	TRBD2	13	TRBJ2-2	CASSVGRGGELFF	TGTGCCAGCAGCGTCGGGAGGGGCGGGGAGCTGTTTTTT
TRBV6-5	-	-	14	TRBJ1-5	CASSPRAQNQPQHF	TGTGCCAGCAGCCCCAGGGCCCAAAATCAGCCCCAGCATTTT
TRBV25-1	-	TRBD1	13	TRBJ1-2	CASSFGGGRGYTF	TGTGCCAGCAGTTTCGGAGGGGGCCGGGGCTACACCTTC
TRBV19	-	TRBD2	15	TRBJ2-1	CASSMVAGGMGEQFF	TGTGCCAGTAGTATGGTAGCGGGAGGGATGGGTGAGCAGTTCTTC
TRBV2	-	-	13	TRBJ2-5	CASSQGTGETQYF	TGTGCCAGCAGCCAGGGGACGGGAGAGACCCAGTACTTC
TRBV4-1	-	-	15	TRBJ2-3	CASSQGTVSTDTQYF	TGCGCCAGCAGCCAAGGTACAGTTAGCACAGATACGCAGTATTTT
TRBV7-9	-	-	14	TRBJ1-1	CASSLGLPNTEAFF	TGTGCCAGCAGCCTAGGACTCCCGAACACTGAAGCTTTCTTT
TRBV28	once	-	16	TRBJ2-1	CASSSQDGRTYNEQFF	TGTGCCAGCAGTTCACAGGACGGGCGTACCTACAATGAGCAGTTCTTC
TRBV2	-	-	13	TRBJ1-1	CASSEVYYTEAFF	TGTGCCAGCAGTGAGGTCTACTACACTGAAGCTTTCTTT
TRBV6-6	-	TRBD1	15	TRBJ2-7	CASTINPGQGFEQYF	TGTGCCAGCACCATAAACCCGGGACAGGGGTTCGAGCAGTACTTC
TRBV24-1	-	TRBD2	17	TRBJ2-1	CATSDLVEGGSVYEQFF	TGTGCCACCAGTGATTTAGTGGAGGGAGGGTCAGTCTATGAGCAGTTCTTC
TRBV30	-	-	13	TRBJ2-5	CAWSWAGWETQYF	TGTGCCTGGAGTTGGGCAGGGTGGGAGACCCAGTACTTC
TRBV4-3	-	TRBD2	14	TRBJ2-1	CASSQGLAGFEQFF	TGCGCCAGCAGCCAAGGGCTAGCGGGGTTTGAGCAGTTCTTC
TRBV27	once	TRBD2	16	TRBJ2-3	CASSRLAGQASDTQYF	TGTGCCAGCAGTCGGTTAGCGGGACAAGCCTCAGATACGCAGTATTTT
TRBV29-1	-	-	10	TRBJ2-1	CSVGHGEQFF	TGCAGCGTTGGTCACGGTGAGCAGTTCTTC
TRBV5-1	once	TRBD2	17	TRBJ2-3	CASSLVTSGRTTDTQYF	TGCGCCAGCAGCTTGGTGACTAGCGGGAGAACCACAGATACGCAGTATTTT
TRBV15	-	TRBD2	17	TRBJ2-1	CATSSSAGAGGQNEQFF	TGTGCCACCAGCAGTTCCGCCGGGGCGGGAGGGCAGAATGAGCAGTTCTTC
TRBV5-6	-	-	13	TRBJ1-1	CASTTTGFTEAFF	TGTGCCAGCACCACAACAGGGTTCACTGAAGCTTTCTTT
TRBV7-8	-	-	15	TRBJ1-2	CASSFGAGKQYGYTF	TGTGCCAGCAGCTTCGGAGCCGGCAAGCAGTATGGCTACACCTTC
TRBV29-1	-	TRBD1	14	TRBJ2-1	CSVERTGFSNEQFF	TGCAGCGTTGAACGGACAGGGTTCTCCAATGAGCAGTTCTTC
TRBV4-1	-	TRBD2	16	TRBJ2-1	CASSPIGLAADNEQFF	TGCGCCAGCAGCCCGATCGGACTAGCGGCAGACAATGAGCAGTTCTTC
TRBV29-1	-	TRBD2	14	TRBJ2-3	CSAILAGHTDTQYF	TGCAGCGCCATACTAGCGGGCCACACAGATACGCAGTATTTT
TRBV7-9	-	-	15	TRBJ1-2	CASSSLTGGGYGYTF	TGTGCCAGCAGCTCCCTCACAGGCGGCGGCTATGGCTACACCTTC
TRBV18	-	TRBD2	16	TRBJ2-3	CASSPPGGRAEDTQYF	TGTGCCAGCTCACCACCGGGCGGGAGGGCCGAAGATACGCAGTATTTT
TRBV12-3/TRBV12-4	-	-	12	TRBJ1-6	CASKAPNSPLHF	TGTGCCAGCAAAGCCCCAAATTCACCCCTCCACTTT
TRBV25-1	-	-	10	TRBJ2-7	CASPRGEQYF	TGTGCCAGTCCCAGGGGCGAGCAGTACTTC
TRBV6-5	-	-	15	TRBJ1-1	CASRNGLTGWTEAFF	TGTGCCAGCAGAAACGGACTTACAGGGTGGACTGAAGCTTTCTTT
TRBV7-8	-	-	14	TRBJ1-1	CASSSWDTNTEAFF	TGTGCCAGCAGCTCCTGGGACACGAACACTGAAGCTTTCTTT
TRBV4-1	-	-	15	TRBJ2-2	CASSQDRTSTGELFF	TGCGCCAGCAGCCAAGATCGCACTTCGACCGGGGAGCTGTTTTTT
TRBV11-2	-	-	13	TRBJ2-1	CASSRGTYNEQFF	TGTGCCAGCAGCCGCGGAACCTACAATGAGCAGTTCTTC
TRBV2	-	-	11	TRBJ2-7	CASSPGSEQYF	TGTGCCAGCAGTCCGGGGAGCGAGCAGTACTTC
TRBV9	-	TRBD2	18	TRBJ2-5	CASSVGVASGRAGETQYF	TGTGCCAGCAGCGTAGGAGTAGCTAGCGGGAGGGCCGGGGAGACCCAGTACTTC
TRBV5-6	-	-	15	TRBJ2-2	CASSLGHLNTGELFF	TGTGCCAGCAGCCTGGGACACCTTAACACCGGGGAGCTGTTTTTT
TRBV5-8	-	-	15	TRBJ1-5	CASSLEGRGNQPQHF	TGTGCCAGCAGCTTGGAAGGCCGAGGGAATCAGCCCCAGCATTTT
TRBV28	-	-	11	TRBJ1-1	CASSSRGSAFF	TGTGCCAGCAGTTCCAGGGGATCGGCTTTCTTT
TRBV30	-	-	15	TRBJ1-3	CAWKSGAEGGNTIYF	TGTGCCTGGAAGAGTGGGGCAGAAGGTGGAAACACCATATATTTT
TRBV10-2	-	-	14	TRBJ1-4	CASSAKLRVEKLFF	TGCGCCAGCAGTGCCAAGTTAAGAGTCGAAAAACTGTTTTTT